This T cell receptor (beta chain) was obtained from a study of regulatory T cells in long-lasting Graves disease. A few counts support this clonotype. With iRepertoire HTBI primers and Arm-PCR of CDR3 regions, TCR beta libraries were built. TCRdb re-derived calls from the multiplex PCR reads in MiXCR, one entry per CDR3 protein. The top ten clones hold around 19% of a sample with 620,000 or so distinct CDR3 sequences, roughly 15% of them seen once. Time point noted: newly diagnosed GD, antithyroid drugs for less than 3 months. Scientists built the TCR library using RNA that was extracted from PBMCs. These data were also filed under a second study, of T cells in Graves' hyperthyroidism and ophthalmopathy.

Material: peripheral blood mononuclear cells (PBMCs), obtained at new diagnosis, from a patient treated with antithyroid drugs. The TCR was taken from a woman in her 30s with Graves disease.

CDR3 DNA: TGCGCCAGCAGCCTTCCTAGCGGATCTAGAGACAATGAGCAGTTCTTC. Translated, it gives CASSLPSGSRDNEQFF. The gene calls are TRBV5-1 and TRBJ2-1; 7 bases align to TRBD2. This CDR3 has 16 residues. V shed 4 bases, J shed 5 bases, and the junction held 12 bases outside the gene matches. The germline V gene encodes CDR1 SGHRS and CDR2 YFSETQ. The full variable domain, with the rest looked up from reference TRBV5-1 and TRBJ2-1, is KAGVTQTPRYLIKTRGQQVTLSCSPISGHRSVSWYQQTPGQGLQFLFEYFSETQRNKGNFPGRFSGRQFSNSRSEMNVSTLELGDSALYLCASSLPSGSRDNEQFFGPGTRLTVL.